This T cell receptor beta chain derives from a study of shared clonotypes between healthy human individuals. Study outcomes and limitations: The four-donor shared clonotypes exceeded non-shared clonotypes in generation probability, with non-shared ones scoring lower.

The donors, all of them Caucasian adults, lived in Nashville, Tennessee. This clone was seen only once. What it binds is unknown. The genomic DNA of each subset was split evenly across several immunoSEQ plates. Sequenced by immunoSEQ multiplex PCR; TCRdb stores in-frame clones only, minus some. Found here are about 2.4 million clones, just over 90% of them singletons; the top ten hold under 0.15%. V dropped 4 bases and J dropped 4 bases, with 7 bases sitting between them. The CDR3 spans 12 residues. Germline loops: CDR1 MNHNY, CDR2 SVGAGI (reference sequence). Sequenced material: naive CD4+ T cells sorted from blood. Subset of the sample: CD45RA+ positively selected. This rearrangement joins TRBV6-6 to TRBJ1-1, with D perhaps matching TRBD1 (5 bases). The receptor comes from a man aged 18 to 29 in good health. The CDR3, as DNA: TGTGCCAGCAGTTCGACAGTCACTGAAGCTTTCTTT. This gives the protein CASSSTVTEAFF.